This T cell receptor beta chain is drawn from a study of shared clonotypes between healthy human individuals. Assay: immunoSEQ multiplex PCR; the TCRdb copy retains only in-frame clones and omits some. This sample has 550,000 to 650,000 clones, with 96% found just once. Per the germline V gene, CDR1 is MDHEN and CDR2 is SYDVKM. With V trimmed by 3 bases and J by 1 base, 4 bases remained unmatched. This CDR3 is built from 15 residues. Terminally differentiated effector memory CD45RA+ cells were left out of the naive CD8 fraction, which was CD45RO-negative and positively selected for CCR7. Specimen: naive CD8+ T cells sorted from blood. The clonotype was recovered from a woman between 25 and 40 years old in good health. The chain uses TRBV28 and TRBJ2-3; 7 bases are shared with TRBD2. CDR3 nucleotide sequence: TGTGCCAGCAGTTTTGGACTAGTCGGCACAGATACGCAGTATTTT. Translation: CASSFGLVGTDTQYF.